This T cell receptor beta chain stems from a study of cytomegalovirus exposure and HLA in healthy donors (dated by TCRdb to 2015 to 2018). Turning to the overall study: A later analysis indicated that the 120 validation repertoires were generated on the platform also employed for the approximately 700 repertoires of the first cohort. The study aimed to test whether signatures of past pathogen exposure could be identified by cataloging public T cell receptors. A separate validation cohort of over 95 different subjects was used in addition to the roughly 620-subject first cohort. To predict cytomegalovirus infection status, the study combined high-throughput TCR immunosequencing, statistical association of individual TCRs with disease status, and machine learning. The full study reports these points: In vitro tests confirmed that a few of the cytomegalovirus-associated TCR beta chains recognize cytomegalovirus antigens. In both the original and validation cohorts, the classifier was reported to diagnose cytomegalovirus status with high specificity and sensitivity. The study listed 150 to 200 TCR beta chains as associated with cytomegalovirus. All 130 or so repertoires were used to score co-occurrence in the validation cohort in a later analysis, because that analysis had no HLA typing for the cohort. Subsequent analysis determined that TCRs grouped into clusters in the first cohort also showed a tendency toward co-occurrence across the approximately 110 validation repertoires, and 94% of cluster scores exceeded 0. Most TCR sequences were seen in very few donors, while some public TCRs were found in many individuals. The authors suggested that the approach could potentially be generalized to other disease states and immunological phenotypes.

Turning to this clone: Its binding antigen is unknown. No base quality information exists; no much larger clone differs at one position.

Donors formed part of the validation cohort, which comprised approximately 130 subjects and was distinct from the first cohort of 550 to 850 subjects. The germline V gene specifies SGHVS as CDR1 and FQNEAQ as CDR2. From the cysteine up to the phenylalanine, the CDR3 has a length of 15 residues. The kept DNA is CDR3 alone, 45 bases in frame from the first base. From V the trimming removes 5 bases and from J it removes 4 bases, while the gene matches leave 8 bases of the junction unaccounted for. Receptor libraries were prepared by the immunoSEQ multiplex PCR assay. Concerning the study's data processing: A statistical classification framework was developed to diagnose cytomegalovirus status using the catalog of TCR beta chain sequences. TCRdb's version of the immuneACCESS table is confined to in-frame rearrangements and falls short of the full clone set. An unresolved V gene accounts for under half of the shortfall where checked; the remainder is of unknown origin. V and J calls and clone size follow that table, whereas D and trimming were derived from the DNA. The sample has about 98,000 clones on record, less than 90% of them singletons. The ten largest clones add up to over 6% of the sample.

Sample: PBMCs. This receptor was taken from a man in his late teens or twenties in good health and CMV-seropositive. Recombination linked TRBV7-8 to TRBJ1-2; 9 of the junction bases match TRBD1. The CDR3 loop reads CASSPWDRDLYGYTF. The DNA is TGTGCCAGCAGCCCCTGGGACAGGGACCTCTATGGCTACACCTTC.